This note documents a single TCR beta chain sequence. Here immunoSEQ multiplex PCR was the method, and the copy in TCRdb shows in-frame clones only, minus some. The sample lists approximately 300,000 clones; roughly 90% were seen once. The record originates from a study of blood T cell repertoires in COVID-19. This CDR3 spans 14 amino acids. With 6 bases removed from V and 0 bases from J, the gap between germline ends came to 12 bases. The germline CDR1 and CDR2 sequences are SQVTM and ANQGSEA. The rearrangement links TRBV29-1 to TRBJ1-3; tentatively, D is TRBD1 (5 bases). The TCR comes from a woman aged 25 to 39 with COVID-19, enrolled during active disease. What was sequenced was peripheral blood. The CDR3 spells CSVGLGHSGNTIYF. The DNA of the CDR3 is TGCAGCGTGGGCCTTGGACACTCTGGAAACACCATATATTTT.